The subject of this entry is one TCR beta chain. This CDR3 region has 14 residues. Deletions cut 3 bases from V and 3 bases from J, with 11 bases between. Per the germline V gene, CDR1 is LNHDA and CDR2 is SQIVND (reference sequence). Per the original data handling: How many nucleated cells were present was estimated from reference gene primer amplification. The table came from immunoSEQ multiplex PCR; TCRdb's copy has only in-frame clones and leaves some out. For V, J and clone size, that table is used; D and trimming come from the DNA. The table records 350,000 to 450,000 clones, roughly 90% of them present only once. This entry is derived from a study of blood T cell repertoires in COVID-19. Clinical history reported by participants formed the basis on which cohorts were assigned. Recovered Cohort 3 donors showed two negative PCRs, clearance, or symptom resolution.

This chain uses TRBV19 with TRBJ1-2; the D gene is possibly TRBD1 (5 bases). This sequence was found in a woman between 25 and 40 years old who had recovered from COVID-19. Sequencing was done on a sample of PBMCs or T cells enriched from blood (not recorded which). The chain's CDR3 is CASSILGRDYGYTF. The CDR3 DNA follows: TGTGCCAGTAGTATCCTGGGGCGAGACTATGGCTACACCTTC.